One sample yielded the 10 T cell receptor beta chains listed below, sequenced in a study of shared clonotypes between healthy human individuals. Using immunoSEQ multiplex PCR, the repertoire was profiled, and TCRdb retains in-frame clones only, with some absent. The sample lists roughly 700,000 clones, 74% occurring once. Sequenced input: memory CD4+ T cells sorted from blood. The subset is: CD45RA-negative fraction. Receptors were obtained from a woman in her 30s in good health.

Comment on this clone: In the same sample, other DNA sequences code for this CDR3. The gene calls are TRBV28 and TRBJ1-2; no firm D call. The V gene lost 6 bases and the J gene lost 1 base, with 3 bases spanning the gap. The CDR3 is 11 residues long. CDR1 is MDHEN and CDR2 is SYDVKM in the germline V gene. This CDR3 reads CASSLNYGYTF. In DNA, the CDR3 is TGTGCCAGCAGCCTTAACTATGGCTACACCTTC.

The V gene is TRBV29-1, the J gene TRBJ2-7; D remains unclear. Trimming stripped 8 bases from V and 0 bases from J, with 14 bases between. Per germline, CDR1 SQVTM and CDR2 ANQGSEA. CDR3 length: 13 residues. DNA of the CDR3: TGCAGCTACCTATCATGGGGCTCCTACGAGCAGTACTTC. Translating it yields CSYLSWGSYEQYF.

This clone is a singleton in its sample. The rearrangement uses TRBV28 and TRBJ1-3, with D possibly TRBD1 on 5 matching bases. CDR1 and CDR2 from the germline V gene are MDHEN and SYDVKM. The germline V and J ends were trimmed by 8 bases and 4 bases, with 18 bases remaining between them. The CDR3 spans 15 residues. CDR3 in amino acids: CASAFDRYRGNTIYF. For the CDR3, the DNA is TGTGCCAGCGCCTTCGACAGATATAGAGGAAACACCATATATTTT.

The table lists this clone with a few counts. V gene TRBV7-2 combines with J gene TRBJ2-3; D gene unclear. The CDR3 consists of 16 residues. The germline gives CDR1 SGHTA, CDR2 FQGNSA. The V end lost 4 bases, the J end lost 0 bases, and 14 bases lay between the germline ends. The DNA for the CDR3 is TGTGCCAGCAGCTCCCGGGTCCCCGTCAGCACAGATACGCAGTATTTT. It yields the protein CASSSRVPVSTDTQYF.

This chain connects TRBV4-1 to TRBJ2-5, with D perhaps TRBD1 (6 bases). V was trimmed by 1 base and J by 4 bases, leaving 10 bases between them. The germline V gene has CDR1 MGHRA and CDR2 YSYEKL. This CDR3 is built from 14 residues. The CDR3 sequence is CASSQAWGPETQYF. The CDR3 coding sequence is TGCGCCAGCAGCCAAGCCTGGGGGCCAGAGACCCAGTACTTC.

This clone was recorded once. One base away lies a much larger clone, so this may be a sequencing read error. V and J are TRBV7-9 and TRBJ2-3, with unresolved D. Between the trimmed V and J ends, which lost 4 bases and 0 bases, there was a span of 2 bases. This CDR3 region has 12 residues. The germline V gene encodes CDR1 SEHNR and CDR2 FQNEAQ (reference sequence). The CDR3 region is CASSYSTDTQYF. Here the CDR3 DNA reads TGTGCCAGCAGCTACAGCACAGATACGCAGTATTTT.

This chain joins TRBV7-3 and TRBJ2-1, with TRBD2 matching over 11 bases. Germline V CDR1 and CDR2: SGHTA, FQGTGA. V lost 2 bases and J lost 7; bases outside the gene matches: 7. The CDR3 extends over 16 amino acids. The CDR3 region has the DNA TGTGCCAGCAGCTTACGCCCGACTAGCGGGAATAATGAGCAGTTCTTC. Translation gives CASSLRPTSGNNEQFF.

As regards this clone: Other DNA sequences in this sample translate to the same CDR3. The chain links TRBV28 to TRBJ1-4; 9 nucleotides agree with TRBD1. The CDR3 spans 14 residues. In germline, CDR1 is MDHEN, CDR2 SYDVKM. The ends lost 5 bases at V and 7 bases at J; junction bases unmatched: 5. CDR3 region: CASSQTGGGEKLFF. The CDR3 DNA reads as TGTGCCAGCAGTCAGACAGGGGGTGGTGAAAAACTGTTTTTT. Complete variable domain (other parts from reference TRBV28 and TRBJ1-4): DVKVTQSSRYLVKRTGEKVFLECVQDMDHENMFWYRQDPGLGLRLIYFSYDVKMKEKGDIPEGYSVSREKKERFSLILESASTNQTSMYLCASSQTGGGEKLFFGSGTQLSVL.

The V and J genes are TRBV7-2 and TRBJ2-1; a weak D match, TRBD1 (5 bases). V lost 5 bases and J 6 bases, leaving 20 bases between the germline ends. This CDR3 contains 16 residues. Germline CDR1 SGHTA, CDR2 FQGNSA. The CDR3 nucleotides are TGTGCCAGCAGCAACAGAAGGCCGGGTCAGGGCAATGAGCAGTTCTTC. It encodes CASSNRRPGQGNEQFF. The whole variable domain, remainder taken from reference TRBV7-2 and TRBJ2-1, is GAGVSQSPSNKVTEKGKDVELRCDPISGHTALYWYRQSLGQGLEFLIYFQGNSAPDKSGLPSDRFSAERTGGSVSTLTIQRTQQEDSAVYLCASSNRRPGQGNEQFFGPGTRLTVL.

This clone was counted a few times. V is TRBV28 and J is TRBJ2-7; D remains ambiguous. The ends were cut back, 7 bases at V and 3 bases at J, with 13 bases in the middle. The CDR3 runs to 13 residues. Per germline, CDR1 MDHEN and CDR2 SYDVKM. CDR3 sequence reads: CASTPHWGYEQYF. As DNA, the CDR3 is TGTGCCAGCACCCCACATTGGGGCTACGAGCAGTACTTC.